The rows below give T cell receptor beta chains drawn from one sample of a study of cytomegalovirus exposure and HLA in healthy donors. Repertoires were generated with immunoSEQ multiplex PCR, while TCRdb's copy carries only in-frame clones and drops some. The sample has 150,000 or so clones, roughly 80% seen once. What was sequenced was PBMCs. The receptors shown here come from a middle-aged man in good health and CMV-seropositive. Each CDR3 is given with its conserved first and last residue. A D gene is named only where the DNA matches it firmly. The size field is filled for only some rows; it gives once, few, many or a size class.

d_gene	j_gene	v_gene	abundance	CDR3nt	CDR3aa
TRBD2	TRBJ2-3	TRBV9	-	TGTGCCAGCAGCGTAGGTGCGGGAGCGGGGGATACGCAGTATTTT	CASSVGAGAGDTQYF
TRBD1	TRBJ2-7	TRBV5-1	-	TGCGCCAGCAGCCCGGGACAGCCCCTAGGCGAGCAGTACTTC	CASSPGQPLGEQYF
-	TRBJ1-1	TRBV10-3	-	TGTGCCATCAGTGCGGACAATTTGAACACTGAAGCTTTCTTT	CAISADNLNTEAFF
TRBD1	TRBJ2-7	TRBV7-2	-	TGTGCCAGCAGCTCAGACAGACAGGGGGTAAGGTACGAGCAGTACTTC	CASSSDRQGVRYEQYF
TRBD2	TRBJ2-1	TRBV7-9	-	TGTGCCAGCAGCTTGTCAACCGGGACTAGCGGTGAGCAGTTCTTC	CASSLSTGTSGEQFF
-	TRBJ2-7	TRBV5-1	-	TGCGCCAGCAGCTTGGGGAGGGATTCCGAGCAGTACTTC	CASSLGRDSEQYF
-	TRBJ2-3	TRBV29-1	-	TGCAGCGTTGAAACTGCTAGCACAGATACGCAGTATTTT	CSVETASTDTQYF
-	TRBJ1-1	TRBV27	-	TGTGCCAGCAGTTTTTCGGGTGTCTGGGGGGTAGGCACTGAAGCTTTCTTT	CASSFSGVWGVGTEAFF
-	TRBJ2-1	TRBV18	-	TGTGCCAGCTCGCAGCGGGCGGTTTCCTACAATGAGCAGTTCTTC	CASSQRAVSYNEQFF
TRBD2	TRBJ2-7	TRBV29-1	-	TGCAGCGTTCTCCTAGCGGCGCCCTACGAGCAGTACTTC	CSVLLAAPYEQYF
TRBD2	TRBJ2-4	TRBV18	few	TGTGCCAGCTCACCTGGTGCGGGACTAGCGGGAGGGGACATTCAGTACTTC	CASSPGAGLAGGDIQYF
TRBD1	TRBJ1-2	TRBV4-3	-	TGCGCCAGCAGCCAAGATGGGACAGGGAATCCGTATGGCTACACCTTC	CASSQDGTGNPYGYTF
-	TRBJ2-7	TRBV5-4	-	TGTGCCAGCAGCTTGGGGCAGGGTGACGAGCAGTACTTC	CASSLGQGDEQYF
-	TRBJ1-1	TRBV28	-	TGTGCCAGCAGTAAGGAGGCGAACACTGAAGCTTTCTTT	CASSKEANTEAFF
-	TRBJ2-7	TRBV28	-	TGTGCCAGCAGTCTATACAGCTACGAGCAGTACTTC	CASSLYSYEQYF
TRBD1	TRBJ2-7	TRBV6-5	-	TGTGCCAGCTCTCCCAGGGGACAGCTTTACGAGCAGTACTTC	CASSPRGQLYEQYF
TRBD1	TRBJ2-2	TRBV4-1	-	TGCGCCAGCGGGTTAGGACAGGGGGTTAACACCGGGGAGCTGTTTTTT	CASGLGQGVNTGELFF
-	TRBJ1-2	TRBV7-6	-	TGTGCCAGCAGCTTAGCTGGGGGGAACTATGGCTACACCTTC	CASSLAGGNYGYTF
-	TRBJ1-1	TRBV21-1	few	TGTGCCAGCAGCAAAGTTGGGACAGGGGGCAGTAAAGGCACTGAAGCTTTCTTT	CASSKVGTGGSKGTEAFF
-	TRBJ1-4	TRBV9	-	TGTGCCAGCAGCGTCGGCCCGACAGCCAGTAATGAAAAACTGTTTTTT	CASSVGPTASNEKLFF
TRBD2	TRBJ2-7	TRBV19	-	TGTGCCAGTAGTATGAGACTAGCGGGGTCTTACGAGCAGTACTTC	CASSMRLAGSYEQYF
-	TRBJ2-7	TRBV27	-	TGTGCCAGCAGTTCGGGACTCCCCCCGGAGTACGAGCAGTACTTC	CASSSGLPPEYEQYF
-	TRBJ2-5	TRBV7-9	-	TGTGCCAGCAGGGCCGGGATCTCAGAGACCCAGTACTTC	CASRAGISETQYF
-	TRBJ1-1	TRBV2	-	TGTGCCAGCAGTGAGGCAGGGTACACTGAAGCTTTCTTT	CASSEAGYTEAFF
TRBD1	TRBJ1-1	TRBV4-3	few	TGCGCCAGCAGCCAAGAGGGGCAGGGGGCAGGAGCTTTCTTT	CASSQEGQGAGAFF
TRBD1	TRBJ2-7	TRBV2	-	TGTGCCTGCCGGGACAGGGAGAACTACGAGCAGTACTTC	CACRDRENYEQYF